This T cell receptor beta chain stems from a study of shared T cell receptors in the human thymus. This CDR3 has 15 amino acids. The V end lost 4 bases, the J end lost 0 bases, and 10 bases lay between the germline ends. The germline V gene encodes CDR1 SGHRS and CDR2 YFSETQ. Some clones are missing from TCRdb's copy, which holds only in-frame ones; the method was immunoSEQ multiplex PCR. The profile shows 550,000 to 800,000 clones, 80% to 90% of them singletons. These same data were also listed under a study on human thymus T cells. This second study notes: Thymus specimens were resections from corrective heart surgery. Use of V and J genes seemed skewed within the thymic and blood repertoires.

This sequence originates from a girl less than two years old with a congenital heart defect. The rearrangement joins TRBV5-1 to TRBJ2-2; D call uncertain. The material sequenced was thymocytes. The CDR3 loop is CASSLHSPNTGELFF. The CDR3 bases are TGCGCCAGCAGCCTCCACTCCCCGAACACCGGGGAGCTGTTTTTT.